The clone carrying this T cell receptor beta chain is a singleton in its sample. This sample stems from a study of blood T cell repertoires in COVID-19. Study details: Some COVID-19 samples were acute and others convalescent; all came from the United States, Italy and Spain. In each case, the material was cDNA or gDNA derived from T cells, B-cell-depleted T cells, or PBMCs.

Losses at the gene ends were 5 bases for V and 0 bases for J; bases not matched to a gene: 6. The CDR3 has 17 amino acids. The germline V gene encodes CDR1 MNHNY and CDR2 SVGAGI (reference sequence). Data came from immunoSEQ multiplex PCR; TCRdb stores just in-frame clones and leaves some out. The data contain some 53,000 clones, 90% of them singletons. The clonotype was recovered from a human donor in a cohort sampled during active COVID-19. What was sequenced was peripheral blood. The gene calls are TRBV6-6 and TRBJ2-6, with 8 bases matching TRBD1. Written as DNA, the CDR3 is TGTGCCAGCAGTCCACGACAGGGGAACTCTGGGGCCAACGTCCTGACTTTC. This encodes CASSPRQGNSGANVLTF.